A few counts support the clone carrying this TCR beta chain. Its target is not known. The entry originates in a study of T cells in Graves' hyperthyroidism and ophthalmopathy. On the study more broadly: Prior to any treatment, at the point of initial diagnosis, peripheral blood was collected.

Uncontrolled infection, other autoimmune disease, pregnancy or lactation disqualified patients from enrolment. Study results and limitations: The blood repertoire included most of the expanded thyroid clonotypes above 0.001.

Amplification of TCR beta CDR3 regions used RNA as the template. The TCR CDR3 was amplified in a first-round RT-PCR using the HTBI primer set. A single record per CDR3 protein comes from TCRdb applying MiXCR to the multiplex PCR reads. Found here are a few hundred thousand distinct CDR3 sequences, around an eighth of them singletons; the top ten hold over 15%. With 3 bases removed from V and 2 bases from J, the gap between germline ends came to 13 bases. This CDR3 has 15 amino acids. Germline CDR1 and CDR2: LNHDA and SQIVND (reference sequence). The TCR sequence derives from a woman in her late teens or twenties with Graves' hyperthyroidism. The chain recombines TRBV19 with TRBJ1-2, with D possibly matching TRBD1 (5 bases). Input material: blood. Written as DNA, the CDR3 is TGTGCCAGTAGTATTTCAGGGTCAGGGAACTATGGCTACACCTTC. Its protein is CASSISGSGNYGYTF. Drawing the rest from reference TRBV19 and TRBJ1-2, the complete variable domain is DGGITQSPKYLFRKEGQNVTLSCEQNLNHDAMYWYRQDPGQGLRLIYYSQIVNDFQKGDIAEGYSVSREKKESFPLTVTSAQKNPTAFYLCASSISGSGNYGYTFGSGTRLTVV.